A selection of T cell receptor beta chains follows, all from one sample in a study of T cell changes during pregnancy in multiple sclerosis. Measured with immunoSEQ multiplex PCR; TCRdb has only the in-frame clones, and not every one. The data show approximately 90,000 clones, 90% to 95% seen once. Material: peripheral blood, obtained after pregnancy. These receptor sequences come from a female donor in good health, enrolled as a control in a pregnancy study. CDR3s include the opening cysteine and the closing phenylalanine or tryptophan. Fields, in order: clone size, D gene, J gene, V gene, CDR3 protein, CDR3 DNA. The D gene is left open where the match is weak. Size tells how often a clone was seen (once, few, many) or the class of an expanded clone, and some rows leave it out.

NA	TRBD2	TRBJ2-2	TRBV5-4	CASTVGTSGGNGELFF	TGTGCCAGCACCGTGGGGACTAGCGGGGGGAACGGGGAGCTGTTTTTT
NA	TRBD1	TRBJ2-1	TRBV5-5	CASSKTGQGRSDEQFF	TGTGCCAGCAGCAAGACGGGACAGGGGAGGTCCGATGAGCAGTTCTTC
NA	TRBD2	TRBJ2-3	TRBV5-4	CASSGGTRSTDTQYF	TGTGCCAGCAGCGGAGGGACTAGGAGCACAGATACGCAGTATTTT
NA	NA	TRBJ1-3	TRBV18	CASSPSGATVTGNTIYF	TGTGCCAGCTCACCATCAGGGGCAACCGTTACGGGAAACACCATATATTTT
NA	NA	TRBJ2-5	TRBV11-2	CASSFGLQETQYF	TGTGCCAGCAGCTTCGGACTTCAAGAGACCCAGTACTTC
NA	TRBD1	TRBJ1-1	TRBV27	CASKDRGRKAFF	TGTGCCAGCAAGGACAGGGGGCGGAAAGCTTTCTTT
few	NA	TRBJ1-1	TRBV30	CAWTGKGSEAFF	TGTGCCTGGACAGGGAAGGGGTCTGAAGCTTTCTTT
NA	NA	TRBJ2-7	TRBV2	CASRASGYPYEQYF	TGTGCCAGCAGGGCCTCCGGGTATCCCTACGAGCAGTACTTC
NA	TRBD1	TRBJ1-1	TRBV6-5	CASTRWDSTEAFF	TGTGCCAGCACCCGCTGGGACAGCACTGAAGCTTTCTTT
NA	NA	TRBJ2-1	TRBV11-3	CASQARGNEQFF	TGTGCCAGCCAGGCGCGGGGCAATGAGCAGTTCTTC
NA	NA	TRBJ1-3	TRBV6-1	CASSETSEGNTIYF	TGTGCCAGCAGTGAAACTTCTGAGGGAAACACCATATATTTT